This TCR beta chain came from a study of T-cell reconstitution after alpha-beta-depleted transplantation in children (dated by TCRdb to the mid-2010s). Concerning the study at large: Using TCR repertoire profiling, the study quantitatively followed how T-cell immune reconstitution unfolded in children after TCRalphabeta/CD19-depleted allogeneic hematopoietic cell transplantation. What the research found in general, with its limitations: Hyperexpanded clone frequencies declined over subsequent months; after one year, T-cell counts and TCRbeta diversity were mostly attributed to newly produced T cells. The high TCRbeta diversity at day 60 in some patients was ascribed to recipient T cells and intrathymic progenitors that had survived conditioning. Apparently early alphabetaT-cell count recovery about two months after transplant reportedly relied on only several hundred rapidly expanded clones derived from non-depleted graft cells.

As to this clonotype: What antigen it recognizes has not been identified. Base qualities are not recorded, but no much larger clone differs from it by a single base.

The label giving this sample's treatment or condition can be read as: allogeneic hematopoietic cell transplantation with graft depleted of TCRalphabeta T cells and CD19 B cells. The children who served as transplant recipients had been given grafts of TCRalphabeta/CD19-depleted allogeneic hematopoietic cells. The cysteine opens and the phenylalanine closes a CDR3 of 19 amino acids. The kept DNA is CDR3 alone, 57 bases in frame from the first base. V is trimmed back by 0 bases and J by 6 bases, and the junction contains 13 bases that no gene match accounts for. The CDR1 and CDR2 encoded by the germline V gene (reference sequence) are LGHDT and YNNKEL. The library was built by means of PCR. The sequencing machine was an Illumina HiSeq 2500. TCR library preparation used molecular barcoding, with unique molecular identifiers applied to normalize quantification of the TCRbeta repertoire. Through fastp at Q25 and MiXCR, TCRdb rebuilt clones from the public reads, retaining in-frame beta chains. Rows with one shared CDR3 protein collapse into an entry with the most common genes and DNA. The sample profile shows fewer than 1 million distinct CDR3 sequences; around 17% of them were found once. The ten largest clonotypes hold approximately 5% of the sample.

The receptor was derived from a male patient between 5 and 17 years old who had a stem cell transplant for acute lymphoblastic leukemia, so the T cells may come from the graft donor. Recombination linked TRBV3-1 to TRBJ2-1, with 11 central nucleotides matching TRBD2. The sequencing here drew on PBMCs, mostly from graft donor cells, taken 360 days after TCRalphabeta/CD19-depleted stem cell transplant. The sequenced DNA is TGTGCCAGCAGCCAAGAAGTACTCGGGACCGGGACTAGCGGCAATGAGCAGTTCTTC. Its protein is CASSQEVLGTGTSGNEQFF.